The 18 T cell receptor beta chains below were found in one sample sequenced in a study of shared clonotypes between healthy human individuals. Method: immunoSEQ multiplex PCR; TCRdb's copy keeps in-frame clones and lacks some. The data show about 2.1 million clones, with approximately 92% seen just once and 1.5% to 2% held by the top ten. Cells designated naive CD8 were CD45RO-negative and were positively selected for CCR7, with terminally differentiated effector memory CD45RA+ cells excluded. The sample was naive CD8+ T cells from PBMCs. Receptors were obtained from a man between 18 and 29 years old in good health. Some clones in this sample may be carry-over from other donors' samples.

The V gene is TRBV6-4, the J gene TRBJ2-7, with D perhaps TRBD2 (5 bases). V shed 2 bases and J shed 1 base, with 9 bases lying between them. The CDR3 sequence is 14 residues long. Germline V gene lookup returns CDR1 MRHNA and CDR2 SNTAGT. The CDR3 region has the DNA TGTGCCAGCAGTGACCTCAGCGGATCCTACGAGCAGTACTTC. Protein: CASSDLSGSYEQYF.

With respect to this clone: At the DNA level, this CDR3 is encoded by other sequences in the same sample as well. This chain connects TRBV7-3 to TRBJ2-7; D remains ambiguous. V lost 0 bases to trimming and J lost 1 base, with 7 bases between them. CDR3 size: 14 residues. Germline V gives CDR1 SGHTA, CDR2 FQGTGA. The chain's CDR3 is CASSLTGSSYEQYF. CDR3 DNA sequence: TGTGCCAGCAGCTTAACTGGCAGTTCCTACGAGCAGTACTTC.

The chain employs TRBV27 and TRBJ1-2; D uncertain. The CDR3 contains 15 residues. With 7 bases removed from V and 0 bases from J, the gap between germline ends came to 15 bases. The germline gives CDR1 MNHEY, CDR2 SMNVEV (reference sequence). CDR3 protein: CASTSRAGTNYGYTF. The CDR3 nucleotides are TGTGCCAGCACCTCAAGAGCAGGAACTAACTATGGCTACACCTTC.

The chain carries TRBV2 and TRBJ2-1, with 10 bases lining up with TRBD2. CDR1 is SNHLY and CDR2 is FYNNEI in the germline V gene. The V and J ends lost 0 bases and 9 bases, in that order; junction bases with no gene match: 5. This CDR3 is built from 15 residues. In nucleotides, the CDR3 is TGTGCCAGCAGTGAAGCTAGCGGGAGGTTTGGTGAGCAGTTCTTC. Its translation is CASSEASGRFGEQFF. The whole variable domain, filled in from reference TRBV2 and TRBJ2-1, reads EPEVTQTPSHQVTQMGQEVILRCVPISNHLYFYWYRQILGQKVEFLVSFYNNEISEKSEIFDDQFSVERPDGSNFTLKIRSTKLEDSAMYFCASSEASGRFGEQFFGPGTRLTVL.

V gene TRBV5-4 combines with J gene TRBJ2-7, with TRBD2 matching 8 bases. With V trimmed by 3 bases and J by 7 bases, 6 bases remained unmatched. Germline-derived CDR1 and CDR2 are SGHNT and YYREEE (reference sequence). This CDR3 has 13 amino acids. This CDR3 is CASSSGRAVEQYF. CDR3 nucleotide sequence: TGTGCCAGCAGCTCCGGGAGGGCCGTTGAGCAGTACTTC.

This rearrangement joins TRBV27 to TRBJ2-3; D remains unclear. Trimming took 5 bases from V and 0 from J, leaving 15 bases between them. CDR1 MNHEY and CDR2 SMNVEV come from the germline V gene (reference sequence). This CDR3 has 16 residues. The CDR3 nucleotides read TGTGCCAGCAGTCGACTCGAATCGGCTAGCACAGATACGCAGTATTTT. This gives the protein CASSRLESASTDTQYF.

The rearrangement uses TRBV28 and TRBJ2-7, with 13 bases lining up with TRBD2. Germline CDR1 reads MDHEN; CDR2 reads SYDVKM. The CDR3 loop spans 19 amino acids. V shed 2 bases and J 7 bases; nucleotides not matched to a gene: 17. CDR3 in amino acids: CASSLKTSGRARVFLEQYF. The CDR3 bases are TGTGCCAGCAGTTTAAAAACTAGCGGGAGGGCTCGGGTTTTTTTGGAGCAGTACTTC.

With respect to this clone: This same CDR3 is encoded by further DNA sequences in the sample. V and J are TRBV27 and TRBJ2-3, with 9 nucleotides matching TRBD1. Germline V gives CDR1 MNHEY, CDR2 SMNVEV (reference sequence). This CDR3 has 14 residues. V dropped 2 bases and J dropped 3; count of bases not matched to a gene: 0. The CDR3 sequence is CASSLGQGTDTQYF. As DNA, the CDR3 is TGTGCCAGCAGTTTAGGACAGGGGACAGATACGCAGTATTTT.

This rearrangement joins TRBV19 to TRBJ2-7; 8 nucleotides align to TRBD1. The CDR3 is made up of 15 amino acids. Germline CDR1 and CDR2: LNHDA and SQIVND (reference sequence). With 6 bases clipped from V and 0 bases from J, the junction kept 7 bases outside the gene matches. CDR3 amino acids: CASRGEGQDSYEQYF. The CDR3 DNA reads TGTGCCAGTAGGGGCGAGGGACAGGACTCCTACGAGCAGTACTTC.

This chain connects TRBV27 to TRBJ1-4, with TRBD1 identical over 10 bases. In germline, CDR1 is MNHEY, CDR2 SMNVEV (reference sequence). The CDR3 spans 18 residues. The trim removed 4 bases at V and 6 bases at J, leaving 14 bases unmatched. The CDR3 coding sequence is TGTGCCAGCAGTTATACAACGACAGGGGGCTACGTATATGAAAAACTGTTTTTT. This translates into CASSYTTTGGYVYEKLFF.

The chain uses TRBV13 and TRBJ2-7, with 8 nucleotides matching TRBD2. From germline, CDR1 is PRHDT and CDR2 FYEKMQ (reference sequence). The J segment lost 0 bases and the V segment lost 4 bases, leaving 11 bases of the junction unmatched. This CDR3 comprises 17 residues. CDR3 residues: CASSSRDGSGNSYEQYF. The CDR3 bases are TGTGCCAGCAGCTCCCGGGACGGTAGCGGGAACTCCTACGAGCAGTACTTC.

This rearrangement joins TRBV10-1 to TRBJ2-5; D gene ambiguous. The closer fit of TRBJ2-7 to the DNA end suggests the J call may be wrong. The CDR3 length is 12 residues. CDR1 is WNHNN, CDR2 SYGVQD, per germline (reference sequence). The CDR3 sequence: CASSDRPYEQYF. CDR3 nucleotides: TGCGCCAGCAGTGATCGTCCCTACGAGCAGTACTTC.

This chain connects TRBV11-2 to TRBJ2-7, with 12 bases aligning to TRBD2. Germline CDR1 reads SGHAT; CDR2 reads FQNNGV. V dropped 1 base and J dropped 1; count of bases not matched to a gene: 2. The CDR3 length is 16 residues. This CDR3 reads CASSLGTSGASYEQYF. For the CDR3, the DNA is TGTGCCAGCAGCTTAGGGACTAGCGGGGCTTCCTACGAGCAGTACTTC.

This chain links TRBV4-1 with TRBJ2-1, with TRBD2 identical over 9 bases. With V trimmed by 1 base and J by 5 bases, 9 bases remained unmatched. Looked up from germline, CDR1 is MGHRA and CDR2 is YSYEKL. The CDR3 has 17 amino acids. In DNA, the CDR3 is TGCGCCAGCAGCCAAGGAGAAAGACTAGCGGATAACAATGAGCAGTTCTTC. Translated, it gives CASSQGERLADNNEQFF.

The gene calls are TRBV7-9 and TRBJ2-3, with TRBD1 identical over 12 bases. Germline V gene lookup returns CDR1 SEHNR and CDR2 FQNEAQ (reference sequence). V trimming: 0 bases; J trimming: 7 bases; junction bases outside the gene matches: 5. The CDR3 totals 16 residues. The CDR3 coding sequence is TGTGCCAGCAGCTTAGCGCTGGGACAGGGGGCGAATACGCAGTATTTT. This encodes CASSLALGQGANTQYF.

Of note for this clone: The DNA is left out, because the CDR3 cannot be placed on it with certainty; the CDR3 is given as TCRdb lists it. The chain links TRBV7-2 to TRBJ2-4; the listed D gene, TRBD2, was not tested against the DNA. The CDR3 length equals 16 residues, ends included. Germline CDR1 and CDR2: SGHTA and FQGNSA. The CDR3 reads CASSPGTFGAKNIQYF.

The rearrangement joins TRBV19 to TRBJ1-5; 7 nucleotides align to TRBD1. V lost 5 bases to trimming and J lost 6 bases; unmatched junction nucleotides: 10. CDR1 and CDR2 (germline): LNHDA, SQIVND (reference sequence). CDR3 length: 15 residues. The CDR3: CASSYLDRSGQPQHF. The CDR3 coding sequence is TGTGCCAGTAGTTACCTGGACAGGTCGGGTCAGCCCCAGCATTTT.

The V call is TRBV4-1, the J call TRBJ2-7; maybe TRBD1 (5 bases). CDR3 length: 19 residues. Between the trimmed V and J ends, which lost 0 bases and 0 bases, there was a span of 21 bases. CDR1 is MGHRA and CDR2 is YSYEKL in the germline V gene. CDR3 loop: CASSQDGPSLETASYEQYF. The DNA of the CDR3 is TGCGCCAGCAGCCAAGATGGACCCAGCCTGGAGACAGCCTCCTACGAGCAGTACTTC.